The source of this TCR beta chain is a study of OX40 agonist ivuxolimab in advanced cancers. Patients were ineligible given autoimmune disease history or systemic immunosuppression. Data came from immunoSEQ multiplex PCR; TCRdb stores just in-frame clones and leaves some out. The data hold about 90,000 clones, with roughly 93% observed a single time. The ends lost 6 bases at V and 3 bases at J; junction bases unmatched: 6. This CDR3 comprises 14 residues. Germline V gives CDR1 SGHRS, CDR2 YFSETQ. The TCR comes from an adult with an advanced solid tumor such as melanoma, head and neck, liver or kidney cancer. The chain carries TRBV5-1 and TRBJ1-2, with 9 bases lining up with TRBD1. Specimen: CD4+ or CD8+ T cells sorted from blood, collected in a trial of the OX40 agonist ivuxolimab. CDR3 nucleotides: TGCGCCAGCACGTGGGACAGGGCTGACTATGGCTACACCTTC. Protein sequence: CASTWDRADYGYTF. The variable domain in full, with the rest retrieved from reference TRBV5-1 and TRBJ1-2, is KAGVTQTPRYLIKTRGQQVTLSCSPISGHRSVSWYQQTPGQGLQFLFEYFSETQRNKGNFPGRFSGRQFSNSRSEMNVSTLELGDSALYLCASTWDRADYGYTFGSGTRLTVV.